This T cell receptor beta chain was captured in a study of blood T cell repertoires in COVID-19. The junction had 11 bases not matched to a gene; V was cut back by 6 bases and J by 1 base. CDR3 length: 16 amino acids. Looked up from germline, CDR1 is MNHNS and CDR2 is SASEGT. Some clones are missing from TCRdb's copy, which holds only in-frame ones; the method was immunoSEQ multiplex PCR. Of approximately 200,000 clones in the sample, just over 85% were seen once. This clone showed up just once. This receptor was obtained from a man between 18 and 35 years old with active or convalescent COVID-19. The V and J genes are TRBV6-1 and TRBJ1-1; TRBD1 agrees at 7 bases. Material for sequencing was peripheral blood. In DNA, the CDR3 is TGTGCCAGCAGCGAACACTTGGGACAGACGAACACTGAAGCTTTCTTT. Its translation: CASSEHLGQTNTEAFF.